These 30 T cell receptor beta chains were sequenced from one sample in a study of monozygotic twins with inflammatory bowel disease. One entry per CDR3 protein, without DNA, is what TCRdb gives after re-calling the 5' RACE reads. This sample's table has hundreds of thousands of distinct CDR3 sequences. The sequencing input was blood. These TCRs come from a human donor with ulcerative colitis or Crohn's disease, or a healthy co-twin of an affected twin (not recorded which).

The V gene is TRBV18, the J gene TRBJ2-1. The CDR3 covers 16 residues. Germline V lookup: CDR1 KGHSH, CDR2 LQKENI. CDR3 amino acids: CASSLGIGSSYNEQFF.

The chain links TRBV10-3 to TRBJ1-5. Per germline, CDR1 ENHRY and CDR2 SYGVKD. This CDR3 spans 12 amino acids. The CDR3 reads CAISETGSPQHF.

The genes are TRBV7-3 and TRBJ1-6. The CDR3 covers 13 residues. In germline, CDR1 is SGHTA, CDR2 FQGTGA. The CDR3 reads CASSLITGSPLHF.

J is TRBJ2-1 and V is TRBV29-1; TCRdb lists TRBD1, though no DNA is available to test this call. The CDR3 length is 11 residues. Germline-derived CDR1 and CDR2 are SQVTM and ANQGSEA. The CDR3 is CSGWTGDEQFF.

The chain carries TRBV5-1 and TRBJ1-1; TCRdb lists TRBD1, though no DNA is available to test this call. This CDR3 comprises 15 residues. Germline values: CDR1 SGHRS, CDR2 YFSETQ. The CDR3 reads CASSFEGAGVTEAFF. The full variable domain, its missing parts supplied by reference TRBV5-1 and TRBJ1-1, is KAGVTQTPRYLIKTRGQQVTLSCSPISGHRSVSWYQQTPGQGLQFLFEYFSETQRNKGNFPGRFSGRQFSNSRSEMNVSTLELGDSALYLCASSFEGAGVTEAFFGQGTRLTVV.

The chain employs TRBV6-2 or TRBV6-3 and TRBJ2-7; TCRdb's assignment of TRBD2 cannot be checked, as there is no DNA. This CDR3 is 15 amino acids long. Germline CDR1 and CDR2: MNHEY and SVGEGT. This CDR3 is CASRAPGQGRYEQYF.

The chain uses TRBV6-1 and TRBJ1-2; as DNA is missing, the TRBD1 call by TCRdb cannot be tested. The CDR3 has 14 amino acids. The V gene's germline CDR1 is MNHNS and CDR2 SASEGT. CDR3 region: CASRKQGGNYGYTF.

This chain joins TRBV12-3 or TRBV12-4 and TRBJ1-2; TCRdb indicates TRBD1, and absent DNA this call remains unverified. CDR3 length: 12 residues. Here the CDR3 reads CASSLPGYGYTF.

V is TRBV11-1 and J is TRBJ2-1; TCRdb lists TRBD2, though no DNA is available to test this call. The V gene's germline CDR1 is SGHAT and CDR2 FQDESV (reference sequence). CDR3 length: 18 residues. CDR3 in amino acids: CASSLGLAGGLSYNEQFF.

This sequence joins TRBV19 and TRBJ1-2; TCRdb's D call, TRBD1, is unchecked because there is no DNA. This CDR3 contains 16 residues. The germline V gene has CDR1 LNHDA and CDR2 SQIVND (reference sequence). This CDR3 reads CASSTGRRRGEYGYTF.

This chain joins TRBV13 and TRBJ1-2; absent DNA, TCRdb's TRBD1 call cannot be checked. The germline gives CDR1 PRHDT, CDR2 FYEKMQ (reference sequence). The CDR3 is 18 amino acids. The CDR3 spells CASHDRGRTRFANYGYTF.

The chain links TRBV12-3 or TRBV12-4 to TRBJ2-5. The CDR3 is 11 residues long. The CDR3 is CASTDEETQYF.

CDR3 sequence reads: CASSQRGDQPQHF. The chain joins TRBV14 to TRBJ1-5. CDR3 size: 13 residues. Germline loops: CDR1 SGHDN, CDR2 FVKESK.

The chain couples TRBV7-3 to TRBJ2-1; TCRdb gives TRBD2 as the D gene, but with no DNA this cannot be confirmed. The CDR3 is 14 residues long. CDR1 is SGHTA and CDR2 is FQGTGA in the germline V gene. The CDR3 protein is CASSRLAGESEQFF.

This rearrangement joins TRBV12-3 or TRBV12-4 to TRBJ2-2. CDR3 length equals 13 residues. CDR3 sequence reads: CASSRSYTGELFF.

This chain uses TRBV13 with TRBJ2-1; TCRdb returns TRBD1, unconfirmable since there is no DNA. Per the germline V gene, CDR1 is PRHDT and CDR2 is FYEKMQ (reference sequence). The length of the CDR3 is 16 residues. The CDR3 sequence: CASSTQGGALYNEQFF. Full variable domain (rest looked up from reference TRBV13 and TRBJ2-1): AAGVIQSPRHLIKEKRETATLKCYPIPRHDTVYWYQQGPGQDPQFLISFYEKMQSDKGSIPDRFSAQQFSDYHSELNMSSLELGDSALYFCASSTQGGALYNEQFFGPGTRLTVL.

This rearrangement joins TRBV27 to TRBJ1-1. There are 15 residues in the CDR3. The germline CDR1 and CDR2 sequences are MNHEY and SMNVEV (reference sequence). The CDR3 sequence: CASSSYGTENTEAFF.

CDR3 residues: CASSADGRTQYF. The chain uses TRBV18 and TRBJ2-3. The CDR3 sequence is 12 residues long. Germline V gene sequence: CDR1 KGHSH, CDR2 LQKENI.

The chain employs TRBV4-3 and TRBJ2-1. In germline, CDR1 is LGHNA, CDR2 YSLEER. This CDR3 contains 18 residues. CDR3 region: CASSQVWLALSSYNEQFF.

The V and J genes are TRBV7-2 and TRBJ2-2; absent DNA, TCRdb's TRBD2 call cannot be checked. This CDR3 has 16 amino acids. Looked up from germline, CDR1 is SGHTA and CDR2 is FQGNSA. The CDR3 is CASSLNGGPLPGELFF.

This chain links TRBV20-1 with TRBJ2-3; without DNA, the TCRdb call of TRBD1 cannot be checked. This CDR3 is built from 13 residues. Germline CDR1 and CDR2: DFQATT and SNEGSKA (reference sequence). CDR3 sequence: CSAIQGSTDTQYF.

CDR3 region: CASRLGQGYGYTF. The chain links TRBV7-2 to TRBJ1-2; without DNA, the TCRdb call of TRBD1 cannot be checked. Germline CDR1 and CDR2: SGHTA and FQGNSA. The CDR3 totals 13 residues.

The chain links TRBV5-1 to TRBJ2-6. CDR1 SGHRS and CDR2 YFSETQ come from the germline V gene. The CDR3 totals 16 residues. The CDR3 sequence is CASSLGSISGANVLTF.

The chain recombines TRBV6-1 with TRBJ2-7; TCRdb picks TRBD2, but there is no DNA to check that call. Germline assignment: CDR1 MNHNS and CDR2 SASEGT. The CDR3 has 14 residues. CDR3 sequence reads: CAGKYSGVTYEQYF.

The V call is TRBV5-5, the J call TRBJ2-1; TCRdb indicates TRBD1, and absent DNA this call remains unverified. Germline V gene lookup returns CDR1 SGHKS and CDR2 YYEKEE (reference sequence). The CDR3 extends over 15 amino acids. CDR3 amino acids: CASSPPPLGFREQFF.

V usage is TRBV28 and J usage is TRBJ1-4; TCRdb outputs TRBD1, but without DNA this stays unchecked. Germline V gives CDR1 MDHEN, CDR2 SYDVKM. The CDR3 runs to 12 residues. The CDR3 loop is CASSPRSEKLFF.

The chain couples TRBV12-3 or TRBV12-4 to TRBJ2-5; absent DNA, TCRdb's TRBD1 call cannot be checked. The CDR3 loop spans 13 amino acids. This CDR3 is CASSPMGAQTQYF.

The V and J genes are TRBV27 and TRBJ2-2; TCRdb's D call of TRBD2 is untestable without DNA. CDR3 length equals 14 residues. The V gene's germline CDR1 is MNHEY and CDR2 SMNVEV (reference sequence). The CDR3: CASSRTSSTGELFF.

CDR3 region: CASRGTGGKSSGANVLTF. This sequence joins TRBV5-1 and TRBJ2-6; TCRdb designates TRBD1, a call that cannot be tested without DNA. Germline CDR1 and CDR2: SGHRS and YFSETQ. This CDR3 comprises 18 residues.

The J gene is TRBJ2-7, the V gene TRBV5-6; absent DNA, TCRdb's TRBD1 call cannot be checked. This CDR3 has 15 amino acids. The germline CDR1 and CDR2 sequences are SGHDT and YYEEEE. This CDR3 reads CASSPSTGGSYEQYF.